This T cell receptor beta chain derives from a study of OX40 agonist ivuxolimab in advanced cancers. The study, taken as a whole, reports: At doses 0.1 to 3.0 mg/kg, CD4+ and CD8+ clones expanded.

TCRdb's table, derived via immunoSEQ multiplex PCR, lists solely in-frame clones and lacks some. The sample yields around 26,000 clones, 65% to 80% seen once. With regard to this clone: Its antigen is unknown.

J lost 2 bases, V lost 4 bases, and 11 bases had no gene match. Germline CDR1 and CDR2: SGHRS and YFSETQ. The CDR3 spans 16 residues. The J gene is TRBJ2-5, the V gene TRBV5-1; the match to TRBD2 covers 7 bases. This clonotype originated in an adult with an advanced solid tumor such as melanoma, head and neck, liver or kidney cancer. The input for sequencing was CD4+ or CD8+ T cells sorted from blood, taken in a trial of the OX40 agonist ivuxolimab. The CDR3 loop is CASSILGLRGQETQYF. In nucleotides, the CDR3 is TGCGCCAGCAGCATACTAGGGCTGCGGGGGCAAGAGACCCAGTACTTC. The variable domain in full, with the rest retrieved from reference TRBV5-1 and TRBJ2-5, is KAGVTQTPRYLIKTRGQQVTLSCSPISGHRSVSWYQQTPGQGLQFLFEYFSETQRNKGNFPGRFSGRQFSNSRSEMNVSTLELGDSALYLCASSILGLRGQETQYFGPGTRLLVL.